The TCR beta chain described here comes from a study of cytomegalovirus exposure and HLA in healthy donors. Findings and limits, study-wide: Most TCR sequences were rare, but some public TCRs occurred in many donors.

There are 13 residues in the CDR3. The V gene's germline CDR1 is SGHNT and CDR2 YENEEA. V lost 8 bases, J lost 0 bases, and 11 bases lay in between. The PCR used 60 Vbeta and 13 Jbeta primers. Profiling relied on immunoSEQ multiplex PCR, and the TCRdb table lists in-frame clones only, not all of them. The sample gives about 55,000 clones, about 82% of which show up once; about 1.6% is in the top ten. Remarks on this clone: Its antigen is currently unknown.

The chain employs TRBV11-3 and TRBJ2-7; maybe TRBD1 (6 bases). The clonotype was recovered from a man aged 30 to 45 in good health and CMV-seronegative. Material for sequencing was PBMCs. In DNA form, the CDR3 reads TGTGCCAGCCGACTCAGGGGCTCCTACGAGCAGTACTTC. This encodes CASRLRGSYEQYF.